What follows are 17 T cell receptor beta chains derived from one specimen sequenced in a study of regulatory T cells in long-lasting Graves disease. Described time point: persistent/refractory GD, antithyroid drugs over 5 years with positive TRAb. Researchers made the TCR library from RNA that was extracted from PBMCs. HTBI primers from iRepertoire and Arm-PCR of CDR3 regions yielded the TCR beta libraries. TCRdb reprocessed the multiplex PCR reads via MiXCR and lists one record per CDR3 protein. The sample contains over 450,000 distinct CDR3 sequences, roughly 21% of which appear only once. The specimen comprised peripheral blood mononuclear cells (PBMCs), sampled when the disease was refractory, from a patient treated with antithyroid drugs. Every receptor here comes from a female donor with Graves disease.

The J gene is TRBJ2-7, the V gene TRBV24-1; D is undetermined. Trimming took off 2 bases at V and 7 bases at J, with 11 bases between the two ends. This CDR3 has 13 amino acids. Germline values: CDR1 KGHDR, CDR2 SFDVKD. The CDR3 here is CATSDSPGQEQYF. Here the CDR3 DNA reads TGTGCCACCAGTGATTCACCGGGTCAGGAGCAGTACTTC.

This clonotype was seen ten or more times. This sequence joins TRBV2 and TRBJ2-5, with TRBD1 matching 11 bases. V was clipped by 6 bases and J by 9 bases; unmatched bases: 15. The CDR3 totals 16 residues. CDR1 and CDR2 (germline): SNHLY, FYNNEI. CDR3 sequence (DNA): TGTGCCAGCAGCCGGGACAGGGGGTTCGTTGGGGTGTCCCAGTACTTC. This encodes CASSRDRGFVGVSQYF.

Comment on this clonotype: A read error may explain this, as a much larger clone is one base away. J is TRBJ2-2 and V is TRBV11-1; 7 nucleotides agree with TRBD2. The CDR3 runs 16 residues. Germline V gene data show CDR1 as SGHAT and CDR2 as FQDESV (reference sequence). Trimming removed 5 bases from V and 9 bases from J; junction bases left unmatched: 15. The CDR3: CASSHGGLGGTRELFF. The CDR3 DNA reads TGTGCCAGCAGCCATGGTGGACTAGGAGGGACCAGGGAGCTGTTTTTT.

The CDR3 DNA follows: TGTGCCAGCAGGAAGGGGGCTTCTGGAAACACCATATATTTT. This gives the protein CASRKGASGNTIYF. This chain uses TRBV7-9 with TRBJ1-3, with 7 bases fitting TRBD1. CDR3 length equals 14 residues. The germline V gene encodes CDR1 SEHNR and CDR2 FQNEAQ (reference sequence). The J segment lost 1 base and the V segment lost 6 bases, leaving 3 bases of the junction unmatched.

A few counts support this clonotype. The chain couples TRBV4-1 to TRBJ1-5; tentative D call: TRBD1 (5 bases). With 0 bases removed from V and 6 bases from J, the gap between germline ends came to 12 bases. The germline V gene has CDR1 MGHRA and CDR2 YSYEKL. The length of the CDR3 is 15 residues. CDR3 protein: CASSQDRQGVQPQHF. The CDR3 nucleotides are TGCGCCAGCAGCCAAGATCGGCAGGGCGTTCAGCCCCAGCATTTT.

The rearrangement links TRBV7-3 to TRBJ2-3, with a possible D match to TRBD2 (6 bases). Trimming left V 5 bases short and J 3 bases short, with 24 bases between. Germline assignment: CDR1 SGHTA and CDR2 FQGTGA. There are 18 residues in the CDR3. The CDR3 nucleotides are TGTGCCAGCAGCCCACCCGGGACTGGGGACCCGGAGACAGATACGCAGTATTTT. Translating gives CASSPPGTGDPETDTQYF.

This clonotype came up many times. CDR3 sequence (DNA): TGTGCCAGCAGTACGCGACTAGCGGGTTCCTACGAGCAGTACTTC. It translates to CASSTRLAGSYEQYF. The rearrangement joins TRBV6-1 to TRBJ2-7; TRBD2 matches at 10 bases. Germline V gives CDR1 MNHNS, CDR2 SASEGT. There are 15 residues in the CDR3. The V gene end was trimmed by 5 bases and the J gene end by 1 base; junction bases not matched to a gene: 5.

The table lists this clonotype with many counts. The J gene is TRBJ2-7, the V gene TRBV6-5; possibly TRBD1 for D (6 bases). The CDR3 covers 15 residues. CDR1 is MNHEY, CDR2 SVGAGI, per germline. Trimming removed 2 bases from V and 6 bases from J, with 17 bases in between. The CDR3, as DNA: TGTGCCAGCAGTTACCTTCTGGGCAGGGGCGGCGAGCAGTACTTC. Translation gives CASSYLLGRGGEQYF.

The chain employs TRBV30 and TRBJ1-4, with TRBD1 matching 8 bases. This CDR3 has 14 amino acids. V trimming: 2 bases; J trimming: 8 bases; junction bases outside the gene matches: 7. Looked up from germline, CDR1 is GTSNPN and CDR2 is SVGIG (reference sequence). In DNA form, the CDR3 reads TGTGCCTGGAGTCTACAGGGGGTTGGGGAAAAACTGTTTTTT. Amino acid sequence: CAWSLQGVGEKLFF.

J is TRBJ2-7 and V is TRBV20-1; D is unclear. V lost 3 bases, J lost 2 bases, and 8 bases lay in between. Germline V gene lookup returns CDR1 DFQATT and CDR2 SNEGSKA (reference sequence). The CDR3 runs 12 residues. CDR3 residues: CSASRTPYEQYF. CDR3 nucleotides: TGCAGTGCTAGCCGTACCCCCTACGAGCAGTACTTC.

This clonotype was picked up a small number of times. The V call is TRBV25-1, the J call TRBJ1-4; D not certain. Trimming cost V 7 bases and J 6 bases, with 12 bases left between them. The CDR3 is 13 residues long. Germline V CDR1 and CDR2: MGHDK, SYGVNS. CDR3 loop: CASKDVKHEKLFF. The CDR3 bases are TGTGCCAGCAAGGACGTAAAACATGAAAAACTGTTTTTT.

The sample holds a few counts of this clonotype. The chain combines TRBV19 with TRBJ1-1; the D is unclear. This CDR3 region has 14 residues. Germline V gene lookup returns CDR1 LNHDA and CDR2 SQIVND (reference sequence). V was pared by 7 bases and J by 1 base, with 13 bases between. The CDR3: CASTGWAPNTEAFF. The DNA of the CDR3 is TGTGCCAGTACCGGTTGGGCCCCGAACACTGAAGCTTTCTTT.

The table lists this clonotype with a count of one. It may be a read error: a sequence one base away is much more abundant. Likely a read error: the CDR3 ends without its conserved phenylalanine or tryptophan. The chain is built from TRBV7-2 and TRBJ2-5; 8 bases align to TRBD2. This CDR3 contains 14 residues. Per the germline V gene, CDR1 is SGHTA and CDR2 is FQGNSA. The V segment lost 2 bases and the J segment 7 bases; nucleotides outside the gene matches: 6. The CDR3 nucleotides are TGTGCCAGCAGCTTAACCTTCAGCGGGGGGACCCAGTACTCC. Protein: CASSLTFSGGTQYS.

The CDR3 protein is CASSIDASESSYEQYF. CDR3 nucleotides: TGTGCCAGTAGTATAGATGCGTCTGAAAGCTCCTACGAGCAGTACTTC. This chain uses TRBV19 with TRBJ2-7; D uncertain. The V gene's germline CDR1 is LNHDA and CDR2 SQIVND (reference sequence). CDR3 size: 16 residues. Trimming removed 0 bases at V and 0 bases at J, with 12 bases between.

This clonotype appeared a few times. This chain uses TRBV12-3 or TRBV12-4 with TRBJ2-3; D ambiguous. The length of the CDR3 is 13 residues. V lost 7 bases and J 1 base, leaving 9 bases between the germline ends. The CDR3 nucleotides are TGTGCCAGCACTAGGCCCGGCACAGATACGCAGTATTTT. It yields the protein CASTRPGTDTQYF.

Concerning this clonotype itself: With only one base between it and a far larger clone, this is likely a read error. Since no conserved phenylalanine or tryptophan closes the CDR3, a read error is the likely cause. The V gene is TRBV6-5, the J gene TRBJ2-5; 8 bases are a match to TRBD1. The junction had 8 bases not matched to a gene; V was cut back by 4 bases and J by 1 base. The germline gives CDR1 MNHEY, CDR2 SVGAGI. This CDR3 spans 16 amino acids. For the CDR3, the DNA is TGTGCCAGCAGTTTTAGGACAGGGTGGGCCCAAGAGACCCAGTACTCC. Protein: CASSFRTGWAQETQYS.

This clonotype has a handful of counts. This sequence joins TRBV29-1 and TRBJ1-4, with a weak D call TRBD1 (5 bases). The CDR3 is 13 residues long. Trimming took 4 bases from V and 4 from J, leaving 10 bases between them. Germline CDR1 reads SQVTM; CDR2 reads ANQGSEA. The CDR3 spells CSVAGRFNEKLFF. CDR3 in DNA: TGCAGCGTTGCGGGACGGTTTAATGAAAAACTGTTTTTT.